Each of the 27 T cell receptor beta chains below was sequenced from the same sample in a study of control samples from healthy donors and cancer patients. Some clones are missing from TCRdb's copy, which holds only in-frame ones; the method was immunoSEQ multiplex PCR. The sample records approximately 65,000 clones, just under 90% being singletons. Sequencing was carried out using PBMCs. Source of these receptors: a man aged 55 to 70 with lung cancer.

The V and J genes are TRBV12-3 or TRBV12-4 and TRBJ1-5, with no clear D. This CDR3 region has 13 residues. V was clipped by 0 bases and J by 4 bases, with 4 bases between them. This CDR3 is CASSLAPNQPQHF. CDR3 bases: TGTGCCAGCAGTTTAGCCCCTAATCAGCCCCAGCATTTT.

This sequence joins TRBV5-1 and TRBJ1-1, with D perhaps matching TRBD1 (6 bases). This CDR3 is 12 amino acids long. The germline V gene encodes CDR1 SGHRS and CDR2 YFSETQ. V was shortened by 8 bases and J by 1 base, with 9 bases between the two germline ends. The CDR3 DNA reads TGCGCCAGTGGACAGCGGAACACTGAAGCTTTCTTT. Translated: CASGQRNTEAFF. The full variable domain, its missing parts supplied by reference TRBV5-1 and TRBJ1-1, is KAGVTQTPRYLIKTRGQQVTLSCSPISGHRSVSWYQQTPGQGLQFLFEYFSETQRNKGNFPGRFSGRQFSNSRSEMNVSTLELGDSALYLCASGQRNTEAFFGQGTRLTVV.

CDR3 nucleotide sequence: TGTGCCAGTAGTATTCGGGGGGAGGCAGTCAATGAGCAGTTCTTC. Translated, it gives CASSIRGEAVNEQFF. The V and J genes are TRBV19 and TRBJ2-1; 7 positions agree with TRBD2. The germline gives CDR1 LNHDA, CDR2 SQIVND (reference sequence). The CDR3 covers 15 residues. V lost 3 bases and J lost 6; bases outside the gene matches: 8.

The chain's CDR3 is CASSHGTSGVETQYF. The CDR3 DNA is TGTGCCAGCAGCCACGGGACTAGCGGGGTTGAGACCCAGTACTTC. The rearrangement links TRBV7-2 to TRBJ2-5, with 13 positions matching TRBD2. The CDR3 length is 15 residues. The V segment lost 5 bases and the J segment 5 bases; nucleotides outside the gene matches: 5. The germline V gene encodes CDR1 SGHTA and CDR2 FQGNSA.

V and J are TRBV5-5 and TRBJ1-1; D gene unclear. This CDR3 contains 16 residues. The germline V and J ends were trimmed by 0 bases and 2 bases, with 14 bases remaining between them. The V gene's germline CDR1 is SGHKS and CDR2 YYEKEE (reference sequence). The CDR3 here is CASSLDFQLRNTEAFF. DNA for the CDR3: TGTGCCAGCAGCTTGGATTTCCAACTCAGAAACACTGAAGCTTTCTTT.

The V and J genes are TRBV2 and TRBJ1-6; TRBD1 might be the D (5 bases). Trimming took off 5 bases at V and 5 bases at J, with 10 bases between the two ends. This CDR3 spans 14 amino acids. Germline V gene data show CDR1 as SNHLY and CDR2 as FYNNEI. DNA for the CDR3: TGTGCCAGCAGTTTGCGGGGCGATAATTCACCCCTCCACTTT. This codes for CASSLRGDNSPLHF. The full variable domain, in which reference TRBV2 and TRBJ1-6 provide the parts outside the CDR3, is EPEVTQTPSHQVTQMGQEVILRCVPISNHLYFYWYRQILGQKVEFLVSFYNNEISEKSEIFDDQFSVERPDGSNFTLKIRSTKLEDSAMYFCASSLRGDNSPLHFGNGTRLTVT.

This chain links TRBV30 with TRBJ1-1; 8 positions match TRBD1. This CDR3 has 12 amino acids. Germline V gene data show CDR1 as GTSNPN and CDR2 as SVGIG (reference sequence). The ends lost 0 bases at V and 6 bases at J; junction bases unmatched: 0. The DNA of the CDR3 is TGTGCCTGGAGTGTGGGACAGGCTGAAGCTTTCTTT. It yields the protein CAWSVGQAEAFF.

This clone has a count of ten or more. The V and J genes are TRBV20-1 and TRBJ1-4; D is uncertain. The CDR3 loop spans 11 amino acids. V lost 6 bases to trimming and J lost 7 bases, with 9 bases between them. The V gene's germline CDR1 is DFQATT and CDR2 SNEGSKA (reference sequence). The CDR3 loop is CSAEDGEKLFF. CDR3 DNA: TGCAGTGCCGAGGACGGTGAAAAACTGTTTTTT.

The V gene is TRBV6-6, the J gene TRBJ1-2; 7 nucleotides match TRBD1. The CDR3 is 13 residues long. Germline-derived CDR1 and CDR2 are MNHNY and SVGAGI (reference sequence). J was trimmed by 6 bases and V by 10 bases; bases with no gene match: 11. The CDR3 reads CATLDREEDGYTF. In DNA, the CDR3 is TGTGCCACCCTAGACAGGGAGGAGGATGGCTACACCTTC.

The rearrangement links TRBV5-4 to TRBJ2-5; D is undetermined. Per germline, CDR1 SGHNT and CDR2 YYREEE (reference sequence). The CDR3 sequence is 13 residues long. Trimming removed 0 bases from V and 3 bases from J, with 6 bases in between. The CDR3 DNA follows: TGTGCCAGCAGCTTGGGTCTAGAAGAGACCCAGTACTTC. Translation gives CASSLGLEETQYF.

The rearrangement links TRBV10-3 to TRBJ1-2; D gene uncertain. Deletions cut 4 bases from V and 1 base from J, with 19 bases between. The CDR3 loop spans 17 amino acids. Germline CDR1 is ENHRY and CDR2 is SYGVKD. CDR3 nucleotide sequence: TGTGCCATCAGTGTAGGACGGACCCTAACCAATAACTATGGCTACACCTTC. This translates into CAISVGRTLTNNYGYTF.

Written as DNA, the CDR3 is TGTGCCAGCAGCCCCTCCGGGACCGTCTCTGGAAACACCATATATTTT. Protein product: CASSPSGTVSGNTIYF. The rearrangement links TRBV14 to TRBJ1-3; maybe TRBD1 (5 bases). This CDR3 has 16 residues. Germline V CDR1 and CDR2: SGHDN, FVKESK. V was clipped by 4 bases and J by 0 bases, with 13 bases between them.

The chain carries TRBV4-1 and TRBJ1-5; possible D gene TRBD1, 5 bases. The CDR3 runs to 15 residues. Trimming took 2 bases from V and 5 from J, leaving 13 bases between them. Germline V gene sequence: CDR1 MGHRA, CDR2 YSYEKL. As DNA, the CDR3 is TGCGCCAGCAGCCAACCAGGCAGGGAGGATCAGCCCCAGCATTTT. Translating it yields CASSQPGREDQPQHF.

This clone was observed a few times. This chain connects TRBV7-9 to TRBJ1-4; no clear D. V lost 2 bases, J lost 1 base, and 11 bases lay in between. Germline values: CDR1 SEHNR, CDR2 FQNEAQ (reference sequence). The CDR3 covers 16 residues. CDR3 sequence: CASSLRLIGTNEKLFF. The CDR3 bases are TGTGCCAGCAGCTTAAGGCTGATAGGAACTAATGAAAAACTGTTTTTT. Full variable domain (rest looked up from reference TRBV7-9 and TRBJ1-4): DTGVSQNPRHKITKRGQNVTFRCDPISEHNRLYWYRQTLGQGPEFLTYFQNEAQLEKSRLLSDRFSAERPKGSFSTLEIQRTEQGDSAMYLCASSLRLIGTNEKLFFGSGTQLSVL.

The chain recombines TRBV6-5 with TRBJ1-5; TRBD1 matches 7 bases. The CDR3 is 13 amino acids. Per the germline V gene, CDR1 is MNHEY and CDR2 is SVGAGI. J was trimmed by 7 bases and V by 6 bases; bases with no gene match: 6. The CDR3: CASRLQGKQPQHF. In nucleotides, the CDR3 is TGTGCCAGCAGACTACAGGGGAAACAGCCCCAGCATTTT.

This clone occurred once. The genes are TRBV7-2 and TRBJ1-1, with D possibly being TRBD1 (5 bases). Trimming shortened V by 10 bases and J by 3 bases, and 15 bases separated the two germline ends. The CDR3 is 13 residues long. CDR1 and CDR2 from the germline V gene are SGHTA and FQGNSA. The CDR3 spells CATARGTHTEAFF. CDR3 nucleotides: TGTGCCACCGCTCGGGGGACCCACACTGAAGCTTTCTTT.

The V gene is TRBV29-1, the J gene TRBJ1-2; TRBD1 is a possible D gene (5 bases). This CDR3 region has 11 residues. V lost 5 bases and J lost 6, with 10 bases in between. Germline V gene sequence: CDR1 SQVTM, CDR2 ANQGSEA. Written as DNA, the CDR3 is TGCAGCGTTCTCAGGGACGATGGCTACACCTTC. The encoded protein is CSVLRDDGYTF.

The chain links TRBV7-9 to TRBJ2-1, with D possibly being TRBD1 or TRBD2 (5 bases each). The V end lost 3 bases, the J end lost 3 bases, and 9 bases lay between the germline ends. CDR1 and CDR2 from the germline V gene are SEHNR and FQNEAQ (reference sequence). CDR3 size: 14 residues. In DNA, the CDR3 is TGTGCCAGCAGCTTGGGGGAAGTCTACAATGAGCAGTTCTTC. Translating gives CASSLGEVYNEQFF.

The chain combines TRBV27 with TRBJ1-6; D remains ambiguous. V lost 4 bases and J lost 0, with 10 bases in between. The V gene's germline CDR1 is MNHEY and CDR2 SMNVEV (reference sequence). The CDR3 has 16 residues. Here the CDR3 DNA reads TGTGCCAGCAGTTCCCCAAGGAGCTCCTATAATTCACCCCTCCACTTT. Translated, it gives CASSSPRSSYNSPLHF.

This sequence joins TRBV10-2 and TRBJ2-7; D not resolved. The CDR3 loop spans 13 amino acids. Trimming removed 8 bases at V and 3 bases at J, with 14 bases between. Germline CDR1 is WSHSY and CDR2 is SAAADI. The DNA for the CDR3 is TGCGCCAGCGGTACGGATAATCTCTACGAGCAGTACTTC. Translated: CASGTDNLYEQYF.

This clone was recorded once. The V call is TRBV29-1, the J call TRBJ2-7; 10 bases fit TRBD1. CDR3 length equals 13 residues. Germline-derived CDR1 and CDR2 are SQVTM and ANQGSEA. The V gene end was trimmed by 6 bases and the J gene end by 5 bases; junction bases not matched to a gene: 7. The CDR3 protein is CSVSGQGVDEQYF. CDR3 nucleotide sequence: TGCAGCGTATCAGGACAGGGGGTGGACGAGCAGTACTTC.

This chain links TRBV5-6 with TRBJ2-7, with 8 positions matching TRBD1. This CDR3 is 16 amino acids long. V lost 2 bases, J lost 4 bases, and 11 bases stayed unmatched. Germline loops: CDR1 SGHDT, CDR2 YYEEEE. Here the CDR3 DNA reads TGTGCCAGCAGCTTTAAACCCGGACAGGGTAAATACGAGCAGTACGTC. Protein: CASSFKPGQGKYEQYV.

The chain uses TRBV5-1 and TRBJ2-1; 8 nucleotides align to TRBD2. The germline CDR1 and CDR2 sequences are SGHRS and YFSETQ. J was trimmed by 7 bases and V by 7 bases; bases with no gene match: 7. The CDR3 has 13 residues. The chain's CDR3 is CASYQTSANEQFF. Written as DNA, the CDR3 is TGCGCCAGCTACCAGACTAGCGCGAATGAGCAGTTCTTC.

CDR3 region: CASSEGQSYGYTF. The CDR3 DNA is TGCGCCAGCAGTGAGGGACAGAGCTATGGCTACACCTTC. The chain employs TRBV10-1 and TRBJ1-2; perhaps TRBD1 as D (6 bases). Deletions cut 2 bases from V and 4 bases from J, with 8 bases between. The germline V gene encodes CDR1 WNHNN and CDR2 SYGVQD (reference sequence). This CDR3 region has 13 residues.

The chain is built from TRBV20-1 and TRBJ1-1; no clear D. Germline V gene data show CDR1 as DFQATT and CDR2 as SNEGSKA (reference sequence). V lost 2 bases and J 9 bases, leaving 10 bases between the germline ends. The CDR3 has 11 amino acids. The CDR3, as DNA: TGCAGTGCTAGAAGCAGCTATAAAGCTTTCTTT. Its protein is CSARSSYKAFF.

On this clone: The junction departs from germline at one end; a sequencing error may be responsible. V and J are TRBV10-3 and TRBJ1-2; TRBD1 matches at 8 bases. CDR1 and CDR2 from the germline V gene are ENHRY and SYGVKD. The CDR3 runs 13 residues. The CDR3 coding sequence is TGTGCCACCAGTCCGGACAGGGCCTATGGCTACACCTTC. This translates into CATSPDRAYGYTF.

The rearrangement joins TRBV10-2 to TRBJ1-2; TRBD1 is a possible D gene (5 bases). CDR3 length: 12 residues. CDR1 is WSHSY, CDR2 SAAADI, per germline. The V end lost 3 bases, the J end lost 6 bases, and 8 bases lay between the germline ends. CDR3 sequence reads: CASSEAGNGYTF. CDR3 nucleotides: TGCGCCAGCAGTGAAGCAGGGAATGGCTACACCTTC.